The rows below give T cell receptor beta chains drawn from one sample of a study of blood T cells in healthy people across ages. TCRdb used MiXCR to reprocess the 5' RACE reads, holding one entry per CDR3 protein. This sample carries approximately 770,000 distinct CDR3 sequences, roughly 64% of them seen once, and the ten largest clones take 20% to 25%. The sample comprised blood. The receptors were gathered from a man aged 25 to 45 in good health. Both conserved end residues are part of each CDR3. The D gene is left open where the match is weak. The size entry is marked missing in some rows and otherwise reads once, few, many or a size class.

>TRBJ1-2|few|-|TRBV20-1
CSALLGHRFYGYTF
TGCAGTGCGCTATTGGGACACCGATTCTATGGCTACACCTTC
>TRBJ2-5|-|TRBD2|TRBV28
CASRKAGVQETQYF
TGTGCCAGCAGAAAAGCGGGAGTACAGGAGACCCAGTACTTC
>TRBJ2-3|-|-|TRBV12-3/TRBV12-4
CASSFRPSTDTQYF
TGTGCCAGCAGTTTCCGTCCGTCGACAGATACGCAGTATTTT
>TRBJ2-7|-|-|TRBV20-1
CSARAIRTNYEQYF
TGCAGTGCTAGAGCAATACGGACAAACTACGAGCAGTACTTC
>TRBJ1-4|-|TRBD1|TRBV12-3/TRBV12-4
CASTLTGDPNEKLFF
TGTGCCAGCACCCTTACAGGGGACCCTAATGAAAAACTGTTTTTT
>TRBJ2-7|-|-|TRBV20-1
CSASAAFDGRSYEQYF
TGCAGTGCTAGTGCAGCCTTCGACGGCCGCTCCTACGAGCAGTACTTC
>TRBJ2-1|-|-|TRBV2
CASSEDRKYNEQFF
TGTGCCAGCAGTGAAGACAGAAAATACAATGAGCAGTTCTTC
>TRBJ2-1|-|-|TRBV10-3
CAISELIEGPNEQFF
TGTGCCATCAGTGAGTTAATCGAGGGGCCCAATGAGCAGTTCTTC
>TRBJ1-2|few|TRBD1|TRBV20-1
CSAILTGAKSNYGYTF
TGCAGTGCTATCTTGACAGGGGCCAAATCTAACTATGGCTACACCTTC
>TRBJ2-6|few|TRBD1|TRBV5-6
CASREVGQGHSGANVLTF
TGTGCCAGCAGAGAGGTAGGACAGGGGCACTCTGGGGCCAACGTCCTGACTTTC
>TRBJ2-7|few|-|TRBV7-2
CASSLLQGLPYEQYF
TGTGCCAGCAGCTTGTTACAGGGCCTCCCCTACGAGCAGTACTTC
>TRBJ2-1|-|-|TRBV3-1
CASSPNQGRQETQFF
TGTGCCAGCAGCCCTAACCAGGGAAGGCAAGAGACCCAGTTCTTC
>TRBJ1-1|-|TRBD1|TRBV2
CATDREYTEAFF
TGTGCCACAGACAGGGAATACACTGAAGCTTTCTTT
>TRBJ2-3|-|TRBD2|TRBV7-2
CASSLAVAGGRGDTQYF
TGTGCCAGCAGCTTAGCGGTAGCGGGAGGTCGGGGGGATACGCAGTATTTT
>TRBJ2-5|-|-|TRBV2
CASSSTRLAQETQYF
TGTGCCAGCAGTTCCACCCGGCTAGCTCAGGAGACCCAGTACTTC
>TRBJ1-2|-|TRBD1|TRBV25-1
CASSEYFHRGREGYTF
TGTGCCAGCAGTGAATATTTCCACAGGGGGCGCGAAGGCTACACCTTC
>TRBJ1-5|-|-|TRBV20-1
CSARDTANQPQHF
TGCAGTGCTAGAGATACTGCGAATCAGCCCCAGCATTTT
>TRBJ1-2|-|-|TRBV3-1
CASSRREGDYGYTF
TGTGCCAGCAGCCGCCGGGAGGGTGACTATGGCTACACCTTC
>TRBJ2-2|-|-|TRBV10-3
CAIGAGELFF
TGTGCCATCGGGGCGGGGGAGCTGTTTTTT
>TRBJ1-6|-|-|TRBV10-3
CAISRAREGAYNSPLHF
TGTGCCATCAGCCGTGCTAGAGAAGGAGCCTATAATTCACCCCTCCACTTT
>TRBJ2-1|-|TRBD2|TRBV7-2
CASSSIVGGSSYNEQFF
TGTGCCAGCAGCTCAATCGTCGGCGGGAGCTCCTACAATGAGCAGTTCTTC
>TRBJ2-3|-|TRBD2|TRBV20-1
CSATRLAGVDTDTQYF
TGCAGTGCTACCCGACTAGCGGGGGTGGACACAGATACGCAGTATTTT
>TRBJ2-6|-|-|TRBV5-6
CASSFGRPGSGANVLTF
TGTGCCAGCAGCTTCGGCAGACCCGGCTCTGGGGCCAACGTCCTGACTTTC
>TRBJ2-3|-|TRBD2|TRBV9
CASSVDAKTSGKEDTQYF
TGTGCCAGCAGCGTAGACGCGAAGACTAGCGGGAAAGAGGATACGCAGTATTTT
>TRBJ2-1|-|-|TRBV24-1
CATSDDALRFF
TGTGCCACCAGTGACGACGCCTTACGGTTCTTC
>TRBJ2-5|-|TRBD1|TRBV7-9
CASSAGQGKETQYF
TGTGCCAGCAGCGCCGGACAGGGGAAAGAGACCCAGTACTTC
>TRBJ2-5|few|-|TRBV5-1
CASRDWETQYF
TGCGCCAGCAGGGACTGGGAGACCCAGTACTTC
>TRBJ2-7|-|TRBD1|TRBV5-5
CASSSHFGDRGYEQYF
TGTGCCAGTAGCTCTCACTTTGGGGACAGGGGATACGAGCAGTACTTC
>TRBJ2-1|-|-|TRBV6-2/TRBV6-3
CASSPPYRNEQFF
TGTGCCAGCAGTCCACCTTACCGGAATGAGCAGTTCTTC
>TRBJ1-2|-|TRBD1|TRBV7-9
CASGGQGDSYGYTF
TGTGCCAGCGGCGGACAGGGAGACTCCTATGGCTACACCTTC
>TRBJ2-1|-|TRBD1|TRBV7-2
CASSRDREGNEQFF
TGTGCCAGCAGCCGGGACAGGGAGGGCAATGAGCAGTTCTTC
>TRBJ1-1|-|-|TRBV7-9
CASATNLQGHEAFF
TGTGCCAGCGCCACTAATCTCCAGGGGCATGAAGCTTTCTTT
>TRBJ2-1|-|-|TRBV6-2/TRBV6-3
CASSYYGNEQFF
TGTGCCAGCAGTTACTACGGCAATGAGCAGTTCTTC
>TRBJ2-5|-|-|TRBV11-3
CASSSPDEGETQYF
TGTGCCAGCAGCTCCCCGGACGAGGGAGAGACCCAGTACTTC
>TRBJ2-1|few|TRBD2|TRBV7-9
CASAAPRTSGGPSYNEQFF
TGTGCCAGCGCTGCTCCGCGGACTAGCGGGGGGCCCTCCTACAATGAGCAGTTCTTC
>TRBJ1-5|-|-|TRBV2
CASSEGVNQPQHF
TGTGCCAGCAGTGAAGGCGTGAATCAGCCCCAGCATTTT
>TRBJ2-4|-|-|TRBV20-1
CSARLAKNIQYF
TGCAGTGCTAGACTAGCCAAAAACATTCAGTACTTC
>TRBJ2-3|-|-|TRBV7-2
CASRRDLTDTQYF
TGTGCCAGCAGGAGGGACCTCACAGATACGCAGTATTTT
>TRBJ2-7|few|-|TRBV18
CASSPGRNEQYF
TGTGCCAGCTCACCCGGACGGAACGAGCAGTACTTC
>TRBJ2-3|-|-|TRBV6-2/TRBV6-3
CASDTPDRYTDTQYF
TGTGCCAGCGATACCCCCGACAGGTACACAGATACGCAGTATTTT
>TRBJ1-6|-|-|TRBV9
CASSVFGGDSPLHF
TGTGCCAGCAGCGTATTTGGAGGAGACTCACCCCTCCACTTT
>TRBJ2-5|-|TRBD2|TRBV28
CASRPSGAGEETQYF
TGTGCCAGCCGCCCTTCCGGGGCGGGAGAAGAGACCCAGTACTTC
>TRBJ1-5|-|-|TRBV6-5
CASSYDPRGQPQHF
TGTGCCAGCAGTTACGACCCCAGGGGTCAGCCCCAGCATTTT
>TRBJ2-5|-|TRBD2|TRBV29-1
CSVPAGDRQETQYF
TGCAGCGTACCTGCGGGGGACCGTCAAGAGACCCAGTACTTC
>TRBJ2-3|-|-|TRBV4-2
CASSQYSTDTQYF
TGTGCCAGCAGCCAATACTCCACAGATACGCAGTATTTT
>TRBJ2-7|few|-|TRBV12-3/TRBV12-4
CASSFFHEQYF
TGTGCCAGCAGTTTTTTCCACGAGCAGTACTTC
>TRBJ2-5|few|-|TRBV16
CASSQSVRVETQYF
TGTGCCAGCAGCCAATCGGTAAGGGTGGAGACCCAGTACTTC
>TRBJ2-3|-|TRBD2|TRBV20-1
CSAVTSGGADTQYF
TGCAGTGCTGTCACTAGCGGGGGGGCAGATACGCAGTATTTT
>TRBJ2-3|once|-|TRBV7-7
CASSFFGQTLGADTQYF
TGTGCCAGCAGCTTTTTCGGACAGACCCTGGGGGCCGATACGCAGTATTTT
>TRBJ2-1|-|TRBD2|TRBV7-2
CASSPAGTRIIAGQFF
TGTGCCAGCAGCCCAGCCGGGACTAGGATTATCGCGGGGCAGTTCTTC
>TRBJ2-7|-|-|TRBV20-1
CSASSGVSHEQYF
TGCAGTGCTAGCTCTGGTGTTTCCCACGAGCAGTACTTC
>TRBJ1-1|-|-|TRBV3-1
CASSHWQMNTEAFF
TGTGCCAGCAGCCATTGGCAGATGAACACTGAAGCTTTCTTT
>TRBJ2-7|-|-|TRBV20-1
CSARGAQYAGAKDEQYF
TGCAGTGCTAGAGGGGCGCAGTACGCGGGGGCAAAGGACGAGCAGTACTTC
>TRBJ1-2|-|-|TRBV28
CASSLSKGEGYTF
TGTGCCAGCAGTTTATCCAAAGGTGAAGGCTACACCTTC
>TRBJ2-5|-|TRBD1|TRBV5-6
CASSLKTGGQETQYF
TGTGCCAGCAGCTTGAAAACAGGGGGGCAAGAGACCCAGTACTTC
>TRBJ2-7|-|TRBD1|TRBV27
CASTPTGASYEQYF
TGTGCCAGCACTCCGACAGGGGCCTCTTACGAGCAGTACTTC
>TRBJ2-1|-|TRBD2|TRBV7-2
CASCSGTSGLYNEQFF
TGTGCCAGCTGCTCCGGGACTAGCGGCCTTTACAATGAGCAGTTCTTC